The 10 T cell receptor beta chains below all came from one sample that was sequenced in a study of Graves' ophthalmopathy and Graves' hyperthyroidism. Investigators amplified TCR beta CDR3 regions from RNA transcripts. HTBI-primed first-round RT-PCR preceded second-round multiplex PCR. Using its own MiXCR run on the multiplex PCR reads, TCRdb lists one record per CDR3 protein. The sample consists of around 1.1 million distinct CDR3 sequences, around a third of them appearing once. The sample consisted of peripheral blood or thyroid tissue (not recorded which). These receptors were collected from an adult man with Graves' hyperthyroidism.

This clonotype was recorded many times. The chain links TRBV15 to TRBJ2-7; D uncertain. V lost 0 bases to trimming and J lost 10 bases, with 22 bases between them. CDR1 and CDR2 from the germline V gene are LNHNV and YYDKDF (reference sequence). The CDR3 loop spans 16 amino acids. CDR3: CATSRDPAAQLREQYF. The DNA of the CDR3 is TGTGCCACCAGCAGAGATCCGGCAGCCCAATTACGAGAACAGTACTTC.

The sample holds a few counts of this clonotype. The chain is built from TRBV18 and TRBJ1-2, with 8 nucleotides matching TRBD1. The CDR3 extends over 14 amino acids. With 3 bases clipped from V and 8 bases from J, the junction kept 8 bases outside the gene matches. Germline V gene lookup returns CDR1 KGHSH and CDR2 LQKENI. The CDR3 region has the DNA TGTGCCAGCTCACCTTTGGACAGGGTAGACGGCTACACCTTC. As protein: CASSPLDRVDGYTF.

To note about this clonotype: The junction differs from germline at one of its ends, possibly a read error. The chain couples TRBV2 to TRBJ1-1; D is possibly TRBD1 (6 bases). Germline values: CDR1 SNHLY, CDR2 FYNNEI. This CDR3 has 13 residues. In DNA form, the CDR3 reads TGTGCCAGCAGTGCAGGGGCAGGCACTGAAGCTTCCTTT. This sequence encodes CASSAGAGTEASF. The whole variable domain, remainder taken from reference TRBV2 and TRBJ1-1, is EPEVTQTPSHQVTQMGQEVILRCVPISNHLYFYWYRQILGQKVEFLVSFYNNEISEKSEIFDDQFSVERPDGSNFTLKIRSTKLEDSAMYFCASSAGAGTEASFGQGTRLTVV.

Only one count was recorded for this clonotype. This sequence joins TRBV7-2 and TRBJ1-6; D is unresolved. Trimming shortened V by 1 base and J by 6 bases, and 7 bases separated the two germline ends. CDR1 and CDR2 from the germline V gene are SGHTA and FQGNSA. This CDR3 region has 14 residues. The DNA of the CDR3 is TGTGCCAGCAGCTTAGTTGTCAGTAATTCACCCCTCCACTTT. Amino acids: CASSLVVSNSPLHF.

The chain couples TRBV19 to TRBJ2-2, with D possibly matching TRBD1 (7 bases). Germline V gene lookup returns CDR1 LNHDA and CDR2 SQIVND (reference sequence). The CDR3 runs 16 residues. The germline V and J ends were trimmed by 3 bases and 4 bases, with 15 bases remaining between them. In DNA, the CDR3 is TGTGCCAGTAGTATCTCAGGGGGGTCGACCACCGGGGAGCTGTTTTTT. This sequence encodes CASSISGGSTTGELFF.

The rearrangement joins TRBV28 to TRBJ1-2; D unclear. The CDR3 covers 15 residues. V dropped 7 bases and J dropped 4 bases, with 19 bases sitting between them. Germline values: CDR1 MDHEN, CDR2 SYDVKM. The chain's CDR3 is CASTHPPPGGYGYTF. The CDR3 DNA reads TGTGCCAGCACCCACCCCCCCCCAGGAGGCTATGGCTACACCTTC.

The rearrangement links TRBV7-6 to TRBJ2-5, with 15 bases lining up with TRBD2. Germline CDR1 reads SGHVS; CDR2 reads FNYEAQ. The CDR3 extends over 19 amino acids. With 5 bases clipped from V and 5 bases from J, the junction kept 15 bases outside the gene matches. CDR3 nucleotide sequence: TGTGCCAGCAGCCGACCTAGGACTAGCGGGAGGGTGGGGGTGGAGACCCAGTACTTC. Translated: CASSRPRTSGRVGVETQYF. The full variable domain, with the rest looked up from reference TRBV7-6 and TRBJ2-5, is GAGVSQSPRYKVTKRGQDVALRCDPISGHVSLYWYRQALGQGPEFLTYFNYEAQQDKSGLPNDRFSAERPEGSISTLTIQRTEQRDSAMYRCASSRPRTSGRVGVETQYFGPGTRLLVL.

This clonotype was detected many times. The gene calls are TRBV20-1 and TRBJ1-4; 8 nucleotides agree with TRBD1. V shed 3 bases, J shed 7 bases, and the junction held 7 bases outside the gene matches. The CDR3 is 14 amino acids. Looked up from germline, CDR1 is DFQATT and CDR2 is SNEGSKA (reference sequence). CDR3 in amino acids: CSASSQGALEKLFF. CDR3 sequence (DNA): TGCAGTGCTAGTAGCCAGGGGGCCCTTGAAAAACTGTTTTTT.

This chain connects TRBV7-2 to TRBJ1-3; 8 bases are shared with TRBD1. The germline V gene has CDR1 SGHTA and CDR2 FQGNSA. The junction had 15 bases not matched to a gene; V was cut back by 6 bases and J by 8 bases. The CDR3 has 16 residues. CDR3: CASRGQGQWGGYTIYF. In nucleotides, the CDR3 is TGTGCCAGCAGAGGACAGGGCCAATGGGGAGGCTACACCATATATTTT.

The chain combines TRBV20-1 with TRBJ2-2; D ambiguous. The germline V gene has CDR1 DFQATT and CDR2 SNEGSKA (reference sequence). V was trimmed by 5 bases and J by 1 base, leaving 8 bases between them. The CDR3 is made up of 13 amino acids. CDR3 protein: CSARAENTGELFF. Here the CDR3 DNA reads TGCAGTGCTCGGGCGGAGAACACCGGGGAGCTGTTTTTT.